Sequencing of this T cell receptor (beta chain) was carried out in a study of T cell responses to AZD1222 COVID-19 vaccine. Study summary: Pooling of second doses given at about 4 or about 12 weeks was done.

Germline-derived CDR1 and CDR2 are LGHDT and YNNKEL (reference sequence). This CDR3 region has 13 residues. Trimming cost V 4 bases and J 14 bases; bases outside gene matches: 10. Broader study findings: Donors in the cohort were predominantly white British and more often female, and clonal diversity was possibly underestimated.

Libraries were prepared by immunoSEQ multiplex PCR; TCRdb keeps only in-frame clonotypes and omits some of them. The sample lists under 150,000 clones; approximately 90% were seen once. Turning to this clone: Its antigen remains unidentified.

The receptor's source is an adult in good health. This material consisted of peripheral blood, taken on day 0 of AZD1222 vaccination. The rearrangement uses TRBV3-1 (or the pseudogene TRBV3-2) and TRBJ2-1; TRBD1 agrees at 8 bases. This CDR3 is CASSPGTGLGEFF. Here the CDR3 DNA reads TGTGCCAGCAGCCCGGGGACAGGCCTCGGGGAGTTCTTC.